The 3 T cell receptor beta chains below come from one sample, sequenced in a study of blood T cell repertoires in COVID-19. Sequencing used immunoSEQ multiplex PCR; TCRdb keeps in-frame clones, though not all of them. In the table there are roughly 380,000 clones, 70% to 90% of which are singletons. The sample comprised peripheral blood. The receptors here all came from a woman aged 40 to 49 with COVID-19, enrolled during active disease.

This chain uses TRBV4-1 with TRBJ1-2, with D possibly matching TRBD1 (5 bases). With 4 bases removed from V and 5 bases from J, the gap between germline ends came to 8 bases. The CDR3 sequence is 12 residues long. Germline CDR1 is MGHRA and CDR2 is YSYEKL. This CDR3 reads CASSRRGYGYTF. CDR3 DNA: TGCGCCAGCAGCCGGAGGGGATATGGCTACACCTTC.

The chain links TRBV27 to TRBJ1-6; D might be TRBD1 (6 bases). Trimming cost V 2 bases and J 6 bases, with 14 bases left between them. The germline CDR1 and CDR2 sequences are MNHEY and SMNVEV (reference sequence). The CDR3 contains 16 residues. CDR3 sequence reads: CASSLSRGFANSPLHF. The CDR3 DNA is TGTGCCAGCAGTTTAAGCAGGGGATTTGCTAATTCACCCCTCCACTTT.

The chain is built from TRBV15 and TRBJ2-1, with 10 bases fitting TRBD2. J gave up 7 bases and V 3 bases, and 6 bases lay outside the gene matches. Germline CDR1 and CDR2: LNHNV and YYDKDF (reference sequence). The CDR3 sequence is 15 residues long. CDR3 loop: CATSRAGLAWNEQFF. The CDR3 DNA reads as TGTGCCACCAGCAGGGCGGGACTAGCGTGGAATGAGCAGTTCTTC.